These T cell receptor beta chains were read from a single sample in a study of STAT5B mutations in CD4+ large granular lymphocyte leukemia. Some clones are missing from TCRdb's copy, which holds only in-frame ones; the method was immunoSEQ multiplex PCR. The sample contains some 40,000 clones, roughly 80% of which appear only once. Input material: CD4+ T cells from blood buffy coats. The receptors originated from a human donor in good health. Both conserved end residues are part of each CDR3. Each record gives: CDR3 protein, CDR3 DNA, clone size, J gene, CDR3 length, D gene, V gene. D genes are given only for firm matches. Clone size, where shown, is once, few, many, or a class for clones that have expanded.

CDR3aa: CASSSGEQGKGEQYF
CDR3nt: TGTGCCAGCAGTTCAGGAGAACAGGGAAAGGGCGAGCAGTACTTC
abundance: once
j_gene: TRBJ2-7
len: 15
d_gene: -
v_gene: TRBV28

CDR3aa: CASSFSVSDTQYF
CDR3nt: TGCGCCAGCAGCTTCAGTGTTTCAGATACGCAGTATTTT
abundance: -
j_gene: TRBJ2-3
len: 13
d_gene: -
v_gene: TRBV5-1

CDR3aa: CASSPQDRGANYGYTF
CDR3nt: TGTGCCAGCTCACCCCAGGACCGCGGAGCTAACTATGGCTACACCTTC
abundance: -
j_gene: TRBJ1-2
len: 16
d_gene: -
v_gene: TRBV18

CDR3aa: CASSAAETQYF
CDR3nt: TGTGCCAGTAGTGCCGCAGAGACCCAGTACTTC
abundance: -
j_gene: TRBJ2-5
len: 11
d_gene: -
v_gene: TRBV19

CDR3aa: CASSSWAGGFEAFF
CDR3nt: TGTGCCAGCAGTTCGTGGGCAGGGGGCTTTGAAGCTTTCTTT
abundance: -
j_gene: TRBJ1-1
len: 14
d_gene: TRBD1
v_gene: TRBV25-1

CDR3aa: CASSLALSGAASYEQYF
CDR3nt: TGCGCCAGCAGCTTGGCCTTGTCTGGCGCCGCCTCCTACGAGCAGTACTTC
abundance: -
j_gene: TRBJ2-7
len: 17
d_gene: -
v_gene: TRBV5-1

CDR3aa: CASSPLTGQSYGYTF
CDR3nt: TGCGCCAGCAGCCCGCTAACGGGACAGAGTTATGGCTACACCTTC
abundance: -
j_gene: TRBJ1-2
len: 15
d_gene: TRBD1
v_gene: TRBV5-1

CDR3aa: CASSMGQGGAGNTIYF
CDR3nt: TGTGCCAGTAGTATGGGACAGGGGGGCGCTGGAAACACCATATATTTT
abundance: -
j_gene: TRBJ1-3
len: 16
d_gene: TRBD1
v_gene: TRBV19

CDR3aa: CASNEGGLNEKLFF
CDR3nt: TGTGCCAGCAACGAGGGGGGCCTTAATGAAAAACTGTTTTTT
abundance: -
j_gene: TRBJ1-4
len: 14
d_gene: -
v_gene: TRBV19

CDR3aa: CASGPTGSGSYNEQFF
CDR3nt: TGTGCTAGTGGACCCACCGGGAGCGGCTCCTACAATGAGCAGTTCTTC
abundance: -
j_gene: TRBJ2-1
len: 16
d_gene: -
v_gene: TRBV12-5

CDR3aa: CASSDDPNTEAFF
CDR3nt: TGTGCCAGCAGCGACGACCCGAACACTGAAGCTTTCTTT
abundance: -
j_gene: TRBJ1-1
len: 13
d_gene: -
v_gene: TRBV7-9

CDR3aa: CASSSRDSYGYTF
CDR3nt: TGTGCCAGCAGCTCACGGGACAGCTATGGCTACACCTTC
abundance: few
j_gene: TRBJ1-2
len: 13
d_gene: TRBD1
v_gene: TRBV9

CDR3aa: CASSLPGRGNTIYF
CDR3nt: TGCGCCAGCAGCTTACCAGGCAGGGGAAACACCATATATTTT
abundance: -
j_gene: TRBJ1-3
len: 14
d_gene: -
v_gene: TRBV5-1

CDR3aa: CASSSRDRDNSPLHF
CDR3nt: TGTGCCAGCAGCAGCCGGGACAGGGACAATTCACCCCTCCACTTT
abundance: few
j_gene: TRBJ1-6
len: 15
d_gene: TRBD1
v_gene: TRBV5-6

CDR3aa: CASSVTLNTEAFF
CDR3nt: TGTGCCAGCAGCGTTACACTGAACACTGAAGCTTTCTTT
abundance: -
j_gene: TRBJ1-1
len: 13
d_gene: -
v_gene: TRBV9

CDR3aa: CASSSSTGGQTQYF
CDR3nt: TGTGCCAGCAGCTCATCGACAGGGGGACAGACCCAGTACTTC
abundance: -
j_gene: TRBJ2-5
len: 14
d_gene: TRBD1
v_gene: TRBV7-2

CDR3aa: CAISESGGGNQPQHF
CDR3nt: TGTGCCATCAGTGAGTCTGGGGGCGGCAATCAGCCCCAGCATTTT
abundance: -
j_gene: TRBJ1-5
len: 15
d_gene: -
v_gene: TRBV10-3